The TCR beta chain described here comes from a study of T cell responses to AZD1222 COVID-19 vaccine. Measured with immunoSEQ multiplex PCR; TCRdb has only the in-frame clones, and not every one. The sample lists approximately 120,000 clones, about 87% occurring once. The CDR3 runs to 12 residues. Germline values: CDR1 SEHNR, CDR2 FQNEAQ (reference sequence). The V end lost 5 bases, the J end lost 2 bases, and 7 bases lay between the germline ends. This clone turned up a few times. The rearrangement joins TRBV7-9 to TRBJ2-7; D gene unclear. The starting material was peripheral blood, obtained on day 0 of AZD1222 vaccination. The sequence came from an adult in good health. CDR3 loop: CASSPGPYEQYF. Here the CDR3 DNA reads TGTGCCAGCAGCCCGGGCCCCTACGAGCAGTACTTC.